These T cell receptor beta chains were read from a single sample in a study of human thymus T cells. Some clones are missing from TCRdb's copy, which holds only in-frame ones; the method was immunoSEQ multiplex PCR. Among 54,000 or so clones listed, 94% were seen once. The sequencing input was blood. The receptors come from a boy under two years old with a congenital heart defect but otherwise immunologically healthy. CDR3s include the opening cysteine and the closing phenylalanine or tryptophan. The D gene is left open where the match is weak. The size of a clone is reported for some rows only, either as once, few or many, or as a class for expanded clones.

cdr3_length	d_call	v_call	j_call	clone_size	cdr3_aa	cdr3_nt
14	.	TRBV2	TRBJ2-7	.	CASSEAGGLYEQYF	TGTGCCAGCAGTGAAGCGGGGGGGCTCTACGAGCAGTACTTC
15	TRBD1	TRBV6-5	TRBJ2-7	.	CASSYSWTGTYEQYF	TGTGCCAGCAGTTACTCCTGGACAGGGACCTACGAGCAGTACTTC
15	.	TRBV19	TRBJ1-1	.	CASTVASGLSTEAFF	TGTGCCAGTACCGTCGCGTCAGGGCTGAGCACTGAAGCTTTCTTT
16	TRBD2	TRBV4-1	TRBJ2-7	once	CASSQDLPGRRDEQYF	TGCGCCAGCAGCCAAGATCTTCCCGGGAGGCGTGACGAGCAGTACTTC
14	.	TRBV5-1	TRBJ1-3	.	CASSLEGVGNTIYF	TGCGCCAGCAGCTTGGAGGGGGTTGGAAACACCATATATTTT
12	.	TRBV5-1	TRBJ1-2	.	CASSWRQGDYTF	TGCGCCAGCAGCTGGAGGCAGGGCGACTACACCTTC
16	.	TRBV5-1	TRBJ1-1	.	CASSLAPYPRDTEAFF	TGCGCCAGCAGCTTGGCCCCATATCCAAGGGACACTGAAGCTTTCTTT
14	.	TRBV5-1	TRBJ2-7	.	CASSLGLSFYEQYF	TGCGCCAGCAGCTTGGGGCTGTCCTTCTACGAGCAGTACTTC
13	.	TRBV30	TRBJ1-6	once	CAWVGSYNSPLHF	TGTGCCTGGGTGGGCTCCTATAATTCACCCCTCCACTTT
17	TRBD2	TRBV7-8	TRBJ2-7	.	CASSLSPSGSNYYEQYF	TGTGCCAGCAGCTTATCCCCTAGCGGGAGTAATTACTACGAGCAGTACTTC
14	TRBD2	TRBV28	TRBJ2-4	.	CASSLAGAKNIQYF	TGTGCCAGCAGTCTAGCGGGAGCCAAAAACATTCAGTACTTC
14	.	TRBV11-2	TRBJ2-2	.	CASRPGSNTGELFF	TGTGCCAGCCGGCCCGGGTCGAACACCGGGGAGCTGTTTTTT
13	.	TRBV7-3	TRBJ1-1	.	CASSLMPSTEAFF	TGTGCCAGCAGCTTAATGCCCAGCACTGAAGCTTTCTTT
16	TRBD1	TRBV6-5	TRBJ1-3	.	CASSLMGQTSGNTIYF	TGTGCCAGCAGTTTAATGGGACAGACCTCTGGAAACACCATATATTTT
12	TRBD2	TRBV29-1	TRBJ2-7	.	CSVASGRYEQYF	TGCAGCGTTGCTAGCGGGAGGTACGAGCAGTACTTC
17	.	TRBV29-1	TRBJ2-7	.	CSVEVWRQDQGRHEQYF	TGCAGCGTTGAAGTATGGCGGCAGGACCAGGGACGGCACGAGCAGTACTTC
16	.	TRBV10-3	TRBJ2-3	.	CAISPLITQSTDTQYF	TGTGCCATCAGTCCCCTAATTACCCAAAGCACAGATACGCAGTATTTT
17	.	TRBV11-2	TRBJ2-7	.	CASSLLNAQGKRGEQYF	TGTGCCAGCAGCCTATTAAACGCACAGGGAAAGCGGGGCGAGCAGTACTTC
16	.	TRBV15	TRBJ1-4	.	CATSREMLGKNEKLFF	TGTGCCACCAGCAGAGAGATGTTGGGCAAGAATGAAAAACTGTTTTTT
13	.	TRBV5-3	TRBJ2-1	.	CARGFAGSNEQFF	TGTGCCAGAGGATTCGCAGGGTCCAATGAGCAGTTCTTC
15	.	TRBV18	TRBJ1-1	.	CASSPSRLLNTEAFF	TGTGCCAGCTCACCTTCAAGACTGTTGAACACTGAAGCTTTCTTT
12	.	TRBV6-6	TRBJ1-2	few	CASSRDNYGYTF	TGTGCCAGCAGCCGGGACAACTATGGCTACACCTTC
13	.	TRBV19	TRBJ1-1	.	CASSIVQGSFAFF	TGTGCCAGTAGTATAGTCCAGGGCTCGTTCGCTTTCTTT
15	TRBD1	TRBV28	TRBJ1-3	.	CASSFRTGFGNTIYF	TGTGCCAGCAGTTTCCGGACAGGGTTTGGAAACACCATATATTTT
14	TRBD2	TRBV9	TRBJ2-5	.	CASSVAGGEETQYF	TGTGCCAGCAGCGTAGCGGGGGGGGAAGAGACCCAGTACTTC
12	.	TRBV7-9	TRBJ2-1	once	CASSLVGNEQFF	TGTGCCAGCAGCTTAGTGGGCAATGAGCAGTTCTTC
16	.	TRBV19	TRBJ2-7	.	CASSGPRQGVVYEQYF	TGTGCCAGTAGTGGTCCGAGGCAGGGAGTAGTCTACGAGCAGTACTTC
16	.	TRBV4-1	TRBJ1-2	.	CASSQVGRGGSYGYTF	TGCGCCAGCAGCCAAGTCGGAAGGGGGGGAAGCTATGGCTACACCTTC
15	TRBD1	TRBV4-2	TRBJ2-1	.	CASSLRGTDYNEQFF	TGTGCCAGCAGCTTAAGAGGGACAGACTACAATGAGCAGTTCTTC
13	.	TRBV7-2	TRBJ2-3	.	CASSFRGPDTQYF	TGTGCCAGCAGCTTCCGGGGACCAGATACGCAGTATTTT
13	.	TRBV7-3	TRBJ1-2	.	CASSPGSNYGYTF	TGTGCCAGCAGCCCCGGGTCCAACTATGGCTACACCTTC
16	.	TRBV9	TRBJ1-3	.	CASSVAPGSSGNTIYF	TGTGCCAGCAGCGTAGCCCCAGGGAGCTCTGGAAACACCATATATTTT
15	.	TRBV18	TRBJ2-7	.	CASSQRKSFSYEQYF	TGTGCCAGCTCTCAAAGAAAGTCTTTCTCCTACGAGCAGTACTTC
13	.	TRBV1	TRBJ1-4	.	CTSSQTANEKLFF	TGCACCAGCAGCCAAACAGCTAATGAAAAACTGTTTTTT
15	.	TRBV5-1	TRBJ2-3	once	CASSRDRLTTDTQYF	TGCGCCAGCAGCAGGGACCGACTCACCACAGATACGCAGTATTTT
18	TRBD2	TRBV4-2	TRBJ2-2	.	CASSQEGRLADRSGELFF	TGTGCCAGCAGCCAAGAAGGTAGGCTAGCGGACCGTAGCGGGGAGCTGTTTTTT
13	.	TRBV19	TRBJ2-1	.	CASSISENNEQFF	TGTGCCAGTAGTATATCGGAAAACAATGAGCAGTTCTTC
15	.	TRBV19	TRBJ1-2	.	CASSIQGALGYGYTF	TGTGCCAGTAGTATACAAGGGGCCCTAGGCTATGGCTACACCTTC
17	TRBD2	TRBV28	TRBJ2-3	.	CASSFLELAGAGDTQYF	TGTGCCAGCAGTTTCCTCGAACTAGCGGGAGCGGGAGATACGCAGTATTTT
15	.	TRBV6-6	TRBJ2-3	once	CASSYSPGGGDTQYF	TGTGCCAGCAGTTACTCCCCTGGAGGCGGGGATACGCAGTATTTT
19	TRBD2	TRBV5-1	TRBJ2-5	.	CASSREGPSGRVTEETQYF	TGCGCCAGCAGCCGTGAGGGTCCTAGCGGGAGAGTGACTGAGGAGACCCAGTACTTC
15	.	TRBV5-1	TRBJ2-3	.	CASSVVGMVTDTQYF	TGCGCCAGCAGCGTGGTAGGAATGGTCACAGATACGCAGTATTTT
14	.	TRBV6-4	TRBJ2-3	.	CASSRDFPGDTQYF	TGTGCCAGCAGTAGGGACTTCCCCGGAGATACGCAGTATTTT
15	TRBD2	TRBV28	TRBJ2-3	.	CASSRLAGGADTQYF	TGTGCCAGCAGTCGACTAGCGGGGGGAGCAGATACGCAGTATTTT
15	.	TRBV21-1	TRBJ2-7	.	CASSKEEGTTYEQYF	TGTGCCAGCAGCAAAGAGGAGGGCACTACCTACGAGCAGTACTTC
15	.	TRBV30	TRBJ1-5	.	CAWSVRGLGDQPQHF	TGTGCCTGGAGTGTTAGAGGGTTGGGGGATCAGCCCCAGCATTTT
12	.	TRBV29-1	TRBJ2-7	.	CSVGNRDHEQYF	TGCAGCGTTGGTAACAGGGACCACGAGCAGTACTTC
18	TRBD2	TRBV5-1	TRBJ2-7	.	CASSPEQGGRWGFYEQYF	TGCGCCAGCAGCCCTGAGCAGGGAGGGAGGTGGGGATTCTACGAGCAGTACTTC
14	TRBD1	TRBV2	TRBJ2-1	.	CASIRDRGTNEQFF	TGTGCCAGCATCCGGGACAGGGGAACAAATGAGCAGTTCTTC
16	TRBD1	TRBV25-1	TRBJ2-6	.	CASSAYRGTGANVLTF	TGTGCCAGCAGTGCTTACAGGGGGACTGGGGCCAACGTCCTGACTTTC
20	TRBD1	TRBV7-8	TRBJ1-6	.	CASSGIPPGQGYSYNSPLHF	TGTGCCAGCAGCGGTATTCCTCCGGGACAGGGTTACTCCTATAATTCACCCCTCCACTTT
12	.	TRBV7-3	TRBJ2-1	.	CASSPGWNEQFF	TGTGCCAGCAGCCCCGGATGGAATGAGCAGTTCTTC